This entry lists 5 T cell receptor beta chains sequenced from one sample in a study of lymphopenia after photon versus proton radiotherapy. The protocol was immunoSEQ multiplex PCR, while the TCRdb copy is restricted to in-frame clones and leaves out a portion. The sample lists about 65,000 clones; approximately 87% were seen once. Sequencing was performed on peripheral blood, taken from a patient treated with proton-based radiotherapy. Every receptor here comes from a man older than 75 with esophageal cancer.

The V gene is TRBV7-3, the J gene TRBJ2-5, with TRBD2 as a possible D gene (5 bases). V dropped 1 base and J dropped 5 bases, with 14 bases sitting between them. CDR3 length equals 15 residues. Germline CDR1 is SGHTA and CDR2 is FQGTGA. CDR3 amino acids: CASSLNGGGSETQYF. DNA of the CDR3: TGTGCCAGCAGCTTAAACGGAGGCGGGTCGGAGACCCAGTACTTC. The whole variable domain, remainder taken from reference TRBV7-3 and TRBJ2-5, is GAGVSQTPSNKVTEKGKYVELRCDPISGHTALYWYRQSLGQGPEFLIYFQGTGAADDSGLPNDRFFAVRPEGSVSTLKIQRTERGDSAVYLCASSLNGGGSETQYFGPGTRLLVL.

V and J are TRBV4-2 and TRBJ2-6, with 8 positions matching TRBD1. The CDR3 spans 18 residues. CDR1 LGHNA and CDR2 YNFKEQ come from the germline V gene. V shed 3 bases and J 0 bases; nucleotides not matched to a gene: 7. CDR3 sequence (DNA): TGTGCCAGCAGCCACGGGACAGGACTTAACTCTGGGGCCAACGTCCTGACTTTC. Translating it yields CASSHGTGLNSGANVLTF.

The chain recombines TRBV19 with TRBJ1-6; D may be TRBD1 (5 bases). Trimming took off 5 bases at V and 13 bases at J, with 21 bases between the two ends. CDR1 is LNHDA, CDR2 SQIVND, per germline (reference sequence). CDR3 length: 15 residues. The CDR3 sequence: CASSAGTRGDYPLHF. In DNA form, the CDR3 reads TGTGCCAGTAGTGCCGGGACCCGGGGGGACTATCCCCTCCACTTT.

This chain joins TRBV4-1 and TRBJ1-6, with a tentative D call TRBD1 (5 bases). Germline-derived CDR1 and CDR2 are MGHRA and YSYEKL. The CDR3 consists of 14 residues. Trimming shortened V by 4 bases and J by 10 bases, and 14 bases separated the two germline ends. The CDR3 DNA is TGCGCCAGCAGCCCCCCCCGGGGGGGATCACCCCTCCACTTT. The encoded protein is CASSPPRGGSPLHF.

The chain has TRBV19 and TRBJ2-3; tentatively, D is TRBD1 (5 bases). Germline V CDR1 and CDR2: LNHDA, SQIVND (reference sequence). Deletions cut 5 bases from V and 4 bases from J, with 16 bases between. The CDR3 runs 15 residues. The CDR3 sequence is CASSPRRVVPDTQYF. The DNA for the CDR3 is TGTGCCAGTAGTCCCCGCAGGGTCGTACCAGATACGCAGTATTTT.